This record concerns one T cell receptor (beta chain) sequence. The antigen this receptor binds is unknown. No qualities accompany the bases; no much larger clone lies one base away. The method was the immunoSEQ multiplex PCR assay. The table comes from immuneACCESS by way of TCRdb, which keeps in-frame sequences with V and J called. Part of the clones is missing from these tables; in studies checked, under half for an unresolved V gene and the rest for unknown reasons. The sample yields 15,000 or so clones; 84% were counted once. The ten largest account for 10% of the sample. There are 15 amino acids in the CDR3, from cysteine to phenylalanine inclusive. Only the CDR3 portion is preserved as DNA: 45 bases, with reading frame beginning at the first base. The germline V gene gives CDR1 as SGHVS and CDR2 as FQNEAQ. Germline trimming: 1 base from V, 4 bases from J; junction bases outside gene matches: 6.

These data are taken from a study of technical replicates of blood from a few donors (dated by TCRdb to about 2017). Recombination linked TRBV7-8 to TRBJ2-5; a stretch of 7 junction bases matches TRBD2. The specimen sequenced was PBMCs. This TCR was recovered from a human donor in good health. The DNA reads TGTGCCAGCAGCTTAGGAAGTTTAGCGGGAGAGACCCAGTACTTC. Its protein product is CASSLGSLAGETQYF.